The 22 T cell receptor beta chains given below trace back to one sample, sequenced in a study of early T cells in non-severe SARS-CoV-2 infection. TCRdb recomputed calls from the 5' RACE reads with MiXCR, one row per CDR3 protein. The top ten clones hold roughly 27% of a sample with some 35,000 distinct CDR3 sequences, roughly 5.6% of them seen once. Sequenced sample: whole blood. Source of these receptors: an adult who was a healthcare worker with PCR-confirmed SARS-CoV-2 infection or an uninfected control (not recorded which).

There are a few counts of this clonotype. The CDR3 sequence: CSARHPGTRKYNEQFF. The DNA of the CDR3 is TGCAGTGCTAGACATCCCGGGACTAGGAAGTACAATGAGCAGTTCTTC. The chain uses TRBV20-1 and TRBJ2-1; 8 positions match TRBD2. The germline gives CDR1 DFQATT, CDR2 SNEGSKA (reference sequence). V shed 2 bases and J 4 bases; nucleotides not matched to a gene: 10. This CDR3 has 16 amino acids.

The chain has TRBV20-1 and TRBJ2-1; the D gene is possibly TRBD2 (6 bases). The V and J ends lost 0 bases and 0 bases respectively, with 15 bases between them. The length of the CDR3 is 17 residues. Germline values: CDR1 DFQATT, CDR2 SNEGSKA (reference sequence). CDR3 DNA: TGCAGTGCTAGAGATCTGGGGCTAGCGAACTCCTACAATGAGCAGTTCTTC. Translating it yields CSARDLGLANSYNEQFF.

This clonotype came up many times. The CDR3 DNA sequence: TGCAGTGCTAACCGCAGGGGGCACTACTATGGCTACACCTTC. Its protein is CSANRRGHYYGYTF. J is TRBJ1-2 and V is TRBV20-1; 8 bases fit TRBD1. Germline CDR1 DFQATT, CDR2 SNEGSKA (reference sequence). V was clipped by 4 bases and J by 3 bases; unmatched bases: 7. The CDR3 contains 14 residues.

This clonotype was seen ten or more times. This chain joins TRBV12-5 and TRBJ1-3; D is uncertain. The length of the CDR3 is 12 residues. The germline CDR1 and CDR2 sequences are LGHNT and FRNRAP. The V gene lost 5 bases and the J gene lost 9 bases, with 11 bases spanning the gap. Here the CDR3 DNA reads TGTGCTAGTGGTGGCGCCGGCGGCACCATATATTTT. Translating it yields CASGGAGGTIYF.

This clonotype has ten or more counts. This chain connects TRBV11-2 to TRBJ2-1, with 14 bases lining up with TRBD2. The CDR3 extends over 16 amino acids. Germline V gene data show CDR1 as SGHAT and CDR2 as FQNNGV. The ends lost 4 bases at V and 3 bases at J; junction bases unmatched: 2. Here the CDR3 DNA reads TGTGCCAGCAGCTACGGACTAGCGGGAGGCTACAATGAGCAGTTCTTC. Encoded protein: CASSYGLAGGYNEQFF. Drawing the rest from reference TRBV11-2 and TRBJ2-1, the complete variable domain is EAGVAQSPRYKIIEKRQSVAFWCNPISGHATLYWYQQILGQGPKLLIQFQNNGVVDDSQLPKDRFSAERLKGVDSTLKIQPAKLEDSAVYLCASSYGLAGGYNEQFFGPGTRLTVL.

This clonotype was observed many times. V is TRBV20-1 and J is TRBJ2-1; 7 nucleotides match TRBD2. Trimming cost V 0 bases and J 6 bases; bases outside gene matches: 11. The germline V gene has CDR1 DFQATT and CDR2 SNEGSKA (reference sequence). The CDR3 sequence is 16 residues long. The CDR3 sequence: CSARDQAGEGRNEQFF. The CDR3 DNA reads as TGCAGTGCTAGAGATCAGGCGGGAGAAGGTCGCAATGAGCAGTTCTTC.

The chain recombines TRBV28 with TRBJ2-1; TRBD2 might be the D (5 bases). The CDR3 runs to 15 residues. Trimming removed 7 bases at V and 4 bases at J, with 17 bases between. Germline V gene sequence: CDR1 MDHEN, CDR2 SYDVKM. In DNA form, the CDR3 reads TGTGCCAGCACCCTAGGAGGCGGGCCGTACAATGAGCAGTTCTTC. As protein: CASTLGGGPYNEQFF.

This clonotype was detected many times. This sequence joins TRBV7-9 and TRBJ1-2; TRBD1 might be the D (6 bases). The germline CDR1 and CDR2 sequences are SEHNR and FQNEAQ (reference sequence). V lost 4 bases to trimming and J lost 2 bases, with 11 bases between them. This CDR3 is built from 14 residues. CDR3 sequence: CASSSSQGNYGYTF. CDR3 DNA: TGTGCCAGCAGCTCCTCACAGGGCAACTATGGCTACACCTTC.

This clonotype showed up many times. The J gene is TRBJ2-7, the V gene TRBV7-2; D unclear. This CDR3 is built from 16 residues. V gave up 1 base and J gave up 1 base, with 14 bases separating them. Per the germline V gene, CDR1 is SGHTA and CDR2 is FQGNSA. The CDR3 here is CASSLGVNRLSYEQYF. The CDR3 region has the DNA TGTGCCAGCAGCTTAGGGGTCAACAGACTGTCCTACGAGCAGTACTTC.

The CDR3 DNA reads as TGTGCCACCAGTGCGGGGGCAGGGTTCACAGATACGCAGTATTTT. This codes for CATSAGAGFTDTQYF. The chain carries TRBV24-1 and TRBJ2-3, with D possibly being TRBD1 or TRBD2 (6 bases each). CDR1 is KGHDR, CDR2 SFDVKD, per germline. The CDR3 length is 15 residues. V lost 5 bases and J lost 2, with 13 bases in between.

This clonotype was recorded a few times. V and J are TRBV12-3 or TRBV12-4 and TRBJ1-5; 8 bases align to TRBD1. This CDR3 comprises 16 residues. V shed 4 bases and J 7 bases; nucleotides not matched to a gene: 12. The CDR3 region has the DNA TGTGCCAGCAGTTCCGTGGGGCAGGGGGCGGTCCAGCCCCAGCATTTT. Amino acid sequence: CASSSVGQGAVQPQHF.

This clonotype was seen at least ten times. The rearrangement joins TRBV12-3 or TRBV12-4 to TRBJ2-5; D is unclear. This CDR3 contains 14 residues. Trimming took 2 bases from V and 1 from J, leaving 8 bases between them. In DNA, the CDR3 is TGTGCCAGCAGTTTAAGCCTATTCCAAGAGACCCAGTACTTC. Protein: CASSLSLFQETQYF.

This clonotype was counted only a few times. The chain couples TRBV24-1 to TRBJ2-3; D perhaps matches TRBD2 (6 bases). Trimming left V 0 bases short and J 2 bases short, with 11 bases between. CDR1 is KGHDR, CDR2 SFDVKD, per germline. The CDR3 length is 16 residues. The CDR3 reads CATSDLQAGITDTQYF. The CDR3 DNA follows: TGTGCCACCAGTGATTTGCAGGCGGGGATCACAGATACGCAGTATTTT.

Ten or more counts support this clonotype. This chain links TRBV19 with TRBJ1-2; unclear D gene. The CDR3 runs 15 residues. The germline V gene has CDR1 LNHDA and CDR2 SQIVND (reference sequence). Trimming took 0 bases from V and 0 from J, leaving 8 bases between them. The DNA for the CDR3 is TGTGCCAGTAGTATAGAGGACCGCTCTAACTATGGCTACACCTTC. Its translation is CASSIEDRSNYGYTF.

The rearrangement links TRBV9 to TRBJ2-1, with D hard to call. The CDR3 runs 14 residues. V was cut by 0 bases and J by 2 bases, with 6 bases left in between. The germline CDR1 and CDR2 sequences are SGDLS and YYNGEE. The CDR3 DNA reads TGTGCCAGCAGCGTAGGGCAGGCCTACAATGAGCAGTTCTTC. Its translation: CASSVGQAYNEQFF. Based on the CDR3 plus reference TRBV9 and TRBJ2-1, the full variable domain is DSGVTQTPKHLITATGQRVTLRCSPRSGDLSVYWYQQSLDQGLQFLIQYYNGEERAKGNILERFSAQQFPDLHSELNLSSLELGDSALYFCASSVGQAYNEQFFGPGTRLTVL.

This clonotype was seen many times. This sequence joins TRBV7-2 and TRBJ2-5; D not resolved. The V and J ends lost 5 bases and 4 bases respectively, with 11 bases between them. In germline, CDR1 is SGHTA, CDR2 FQGNSA. The CDR3 totals 13 residues. CDR3 bases: TGTGCCAGCAGCACTGGGTCAGCAGAGACCCAGTACTTC. Translated: CASSTGSAETQYF.

This clonotype has a count of ten or more. The chain recombines TRBV10-3 with TRBJ2-5; TRBD2 matches 8 bases. CDR3 length equals 15 residues. Germline V lookup: CDR1 ENHRY, CDR2 SYGVKD. V shed 11 bases, J shed 5 bases, and the junction held 16 bases outside the gene matches. The CDR3 loop is CASRNGGGSGETQYF. CDR3 DNA: TGTGCCTCCAGGAACGGCGGGGGGTCTGGGGAGACCCAGTACTTC.

The chain carries TRBV7-2 and TRBJ1-2; D perhaps matches TRBD1 (5 bases). Trimming removed 1 base at V and 4 bases at J, with 13 bases between. This CDR3 has 15 amino acids. The germline V gene has CDR1 SGHTA and CDR2 FQGNSA. This chain's CDR3 is CASSLVRGTPYGYTF. For the CDR3, the DNA is TGTGCCAGCAGCTTAGTACGGGGGACCCCCTATGGCTACACCTTC.

In its sample, this clonotype was seen many times. This chain uses TRBV5-6 with TRBJ2-7; possibly TRBD1 or TRBD2 for D (5 bases each). The germline V gene has CDR1 SGHDT and CDR2 YYEEEE. The length of the CDR3 is 12 residues. The V and J ends lost 3 bases and 4 bases respectively, with 8 bases between them. CDR3 in amino acids: CASSWDRYEQYF. CDR3 nucleotides: TGTGCCAGCAGCTGGGACCGATACGAGCAGTACTTC. Supplemented by reference TRBV5-6 and TRBJ2-7, the full variable domain reads DAGVTQSPTHLIKTRGQQVTLRCSPKSGHDTVSWYQQALGQGPQFIFQYYEEEERQRGNFPDRFSGHQFPNYSSELNVNALLLGDSALYLCASSWDRYEQYFGPGTRLTVT.

This rearrangement joins TRBV7-2 to TRBJ1-1; 9 nucleotides agree with TRBD1. Germline V CDR1 and CDR2: SGHTA, FQGNSA. The CDR3 has 16 amino acids. V dropped 5 bases and J dropped 4; count of bases not matched to a gene: 11. This CDR3 is CASSRGQGRGSTEAFF. In nucleotides, the CDR3 is TGTGCCAGCAGCCGGGGACAGGGACGTGGCAGCACTGAAGCTTTCTTT.

This clonotype was picked up many times. The chain links TRBV24-1 to TRBJ2-2; no clear D gene. Germline V gene lookup returns CDR1 KGHDR and CDR2 SFDVKD. V was clipped by 4 bases and J by 7 bases, with 12 bases between them. The CDR3 totals 14 residues. The CDR3 nucleotides are TGTGCCACCAGTGACCCATCCAGACTCGGGGAGCTGTTTTTT. Translated, it gives CATSDPSRLGELFF.

Ten or more counts support this clonotype. V gene TRBV5-6 combines with J gene TRBJ1-1; D is unresolved. This CDR3 region has 14 residues. Trimming shortened V by 6 bases and J by 1 base, and 13 bases separated the two germline ends. Germline values: CDR1 SGHDT, CDR2 YYEEEE. In DNA, the CDR3 is TGTGCCAGCAAAGGGAGGGAGGAGAACACTGAAGCTTTCTTT. It specifies CASKGREENTEAFF. Using reference TRBV5-6 and TRBJ1-1 for the parts outside the CDR3, the full variable domain is DAGVTQSPTHLIKTRGQQVTLRCSPKSGHDTVSWYQQALGQGPQFIFQYYEEEERQRGNFPDRFSGHQFPNYSSELNVNALLLGDSALYLCASKGREENTEAFFGQGTRLTVV.